This TCR beta chain appears in the sequencing data of a study of OX40 agonist ivuxolimab in advanced cancers. The overall study: Patients were dosed intravenously with ivuxolimab at 0.01 to 10 mg/kg every 2 weeks. Participants, roughly 81% male, averaged approximately 65 years of age, ranging from roughly 23 to 90. Dose-escalation patients were diagnosed with hepatocellular carcinoma, melanoma, renal cell cancer or head and neck cancer. Overall study findings and caveats: Researchers report that CD8+ T cells had, on average, more expanded clones than CD4+.

Clones were read by immunoSEQ multiplex PCR, and TCRdb kept only the in-frame ones, dropping some. Of 65,000 to 80,000 clones in the sample, more than 75% were seen once. Points on this clone: What it binds is unknown.

The V end lost 5 bases, the J end lost 8 bases, and 13 bases lay between the germline ends. The CDR3 is made up of 14 amino acids. Germline V lookup: CDR1 MGHRA, CDR2 YSYEKL. The sample was CD4+ or CD8+ T cells sorted from blood, taken in a trial of the OX40 agonist ivuxolimab. The clonotype comes from an adult with an advanced solid tumor such as melanoma, head and neck, liver or kidney cancer. The V call is TRBV4-1, the J call TRBJ1-6; possible D gene TRBD1, 5 bases. Written as DNA, the CDR3 is TGCGCCAGCAGCTCCTCGGTAGGGGATTCACCCCTCCACTTT. Amino acids: CASSSSVGDSPLHF.